This paragraph covers one TCR beta chain sequence. This sample is part of a study of regulatory T cells in long-lasting Graves disease. Time point: newly diagnosed GD, antithyroid drugs for less than 3 months. PBMC-extracted RNA yielded the TCR library. Guidelines of the American Thyroid Association were used to diagnose Graves' disease. Germline-derived CDR1 and CDR2 are MNHNS and SASEGT. The junction had 4 bases not matched to a gene; V was cut back by 4 bases and J by 2 bases. This CDR3 contains 15 residues. According to the study, TCR beta libraries were built with iRepertoire HTBI primers and CDR3-region Arm-PCR. MiXCR was run by TCRdb on the multiplex PCR reads, yielding one entry per CDR3 protein. Among 500,000 to 700,000 distinct CDR3 sequences, 15% to 20% were seen once, and the ten largest hold roughly 18%. A further study also used this sample, focusing on T cells in Graves' hyperthyroidism and ophthalmopathy. That paper adds: Graves' hyperthyroidism showing no ophthalmopathy progression within 18 months was considered stable. Most thyroid clonotypes that were expanded above 0.001 also turned up in blood. Ophthalmopathy cases were set apart from stable hyperthyroidism by a 13 V-J model.

The chain couples TRBV6-1 to TRBJ2-2; 7 bases align to TRBD2. The receptor's source is a woman aged 25 to 39 with Graves disease. Source: peripheral blood mononuclear cells (PBMCs), taken at new diagnosis, from a patient treated with antithyroid drugs. This chain's CDR3 is CASSGLAGNTGELFF. CDR3 nucleotide sequence: TGTGCCAGCAGTGGGTTAGCGGGTAACACCGGGGAGCTGTTTTTT.